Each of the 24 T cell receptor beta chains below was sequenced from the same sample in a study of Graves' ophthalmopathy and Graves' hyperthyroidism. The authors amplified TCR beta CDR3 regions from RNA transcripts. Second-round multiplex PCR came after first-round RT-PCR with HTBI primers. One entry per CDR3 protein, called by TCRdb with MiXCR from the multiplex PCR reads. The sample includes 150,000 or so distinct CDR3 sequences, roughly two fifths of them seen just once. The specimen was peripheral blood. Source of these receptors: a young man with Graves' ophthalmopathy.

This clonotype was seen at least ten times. The CDR3 spells CASSRTGTGNTGELFF. CDR3 sequence (DNA): TGTGCCAGCAGCCGCACCGGGACAGGGAACACCGGGGAGCTGTTTTTT. The V and J genes are TRBV7-6 and TRBJ2-2, with 8 positions matching TRBD1. Germline CDR1 is SGHVS and CDR2 is FNYEAQ. The CDR3 length is 16 residues. After removal of 5 bases from V and 1 base from J, the junction contained 6 bases not matched to a gene.

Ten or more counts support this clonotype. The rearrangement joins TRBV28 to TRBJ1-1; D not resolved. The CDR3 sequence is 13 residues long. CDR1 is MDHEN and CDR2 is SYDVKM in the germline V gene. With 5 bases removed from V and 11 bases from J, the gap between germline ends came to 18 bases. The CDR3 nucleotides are TGTGCCAGCAGTATTTCCTCGACAAAGGGTGCTTTCTTT. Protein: CASSISSTKGAFF.

CDR3 amino acids: CASSIPGMDTGELFF. The CDR3 DNA reads as TGTGCCAGTAGTATTCCGGGCATGGACACCGGGGAGCTGTTTTTT. The genes are TRBV19 and TRBJ2-2; D remains unclear. Germline V gene data show CDR1 as LNHDA and CDR2 as SQIVND (reference sequence). Trimming took off 3 bases at V and 3 bases at J, with 11 bases between the two ends. CDR3 size: 15 residues.

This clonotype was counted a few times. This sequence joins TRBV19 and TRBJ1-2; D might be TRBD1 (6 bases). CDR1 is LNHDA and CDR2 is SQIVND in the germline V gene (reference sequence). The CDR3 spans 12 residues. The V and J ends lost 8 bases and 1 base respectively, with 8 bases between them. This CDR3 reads CASGQLNYGYTF. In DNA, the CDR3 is TGTGCCAGTGGACAGCTTAACTATGGCTACACCTTC. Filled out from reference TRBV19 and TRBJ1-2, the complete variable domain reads DGGITQSPKYLFRKEGQNVTLSCEQNLNHDAMYWYRQDPGQGLRLIYYSQIVNDFQKGDIAEGYSVSREKKESFPLTVTSAQKNPTAFYLCASGQLNYGYTFGSGTRLTVV.

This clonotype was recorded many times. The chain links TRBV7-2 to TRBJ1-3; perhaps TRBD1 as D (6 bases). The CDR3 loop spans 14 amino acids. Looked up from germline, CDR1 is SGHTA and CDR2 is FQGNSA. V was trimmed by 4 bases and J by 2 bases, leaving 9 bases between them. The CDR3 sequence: CASSSDSPGNTIYF. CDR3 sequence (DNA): TGTGCCAGCAGCTCGGACAGCCCTGGAAACACCATATATTTT. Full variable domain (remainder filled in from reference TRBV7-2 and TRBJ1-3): GAGVSQSPSNKVTEKGKDVELRCDPISGHTALYWYRQSLGQGLEFLIYFQGNSAPDKSGLPSDRFSAERTGGSVSTLTIQRTQQEDSAVYLCASSSDSPGNTIYFGEGSWLTVV.

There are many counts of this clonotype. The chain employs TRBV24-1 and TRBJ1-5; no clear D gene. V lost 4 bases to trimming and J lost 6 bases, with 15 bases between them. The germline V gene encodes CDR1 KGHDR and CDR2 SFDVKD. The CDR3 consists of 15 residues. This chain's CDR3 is CATSDNGPGFQPQHF. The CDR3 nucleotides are TGTGCCACCAGTGACAACGGACCGGGCTTTCAGCCCCAGCATTTT.

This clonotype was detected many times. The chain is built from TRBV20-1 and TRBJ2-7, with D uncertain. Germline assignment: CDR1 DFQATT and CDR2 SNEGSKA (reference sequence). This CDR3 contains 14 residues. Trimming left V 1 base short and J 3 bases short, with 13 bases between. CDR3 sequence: CSARGVVRNYEQYF. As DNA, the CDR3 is TGCAGTGCTAGAGGGGTTGTCAGGAACTACGAGCAGTACTTC.

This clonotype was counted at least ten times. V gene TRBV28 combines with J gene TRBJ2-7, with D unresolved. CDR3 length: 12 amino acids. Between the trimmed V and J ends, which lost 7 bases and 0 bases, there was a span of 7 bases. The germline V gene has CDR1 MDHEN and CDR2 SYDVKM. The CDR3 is CASTYGSYEQYF. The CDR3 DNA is TGTGCCAGCACGTACGGCTCCTACGAGCAGTACTTC.

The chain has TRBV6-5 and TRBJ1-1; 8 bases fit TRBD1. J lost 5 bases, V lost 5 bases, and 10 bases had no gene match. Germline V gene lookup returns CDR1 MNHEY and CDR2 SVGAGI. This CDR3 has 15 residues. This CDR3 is CASSTRDRTKTEAFF. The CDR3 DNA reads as TGTGCCAGCAGTACTAGGGACAGGACGAAAACTGAAGCTTTCTTT.

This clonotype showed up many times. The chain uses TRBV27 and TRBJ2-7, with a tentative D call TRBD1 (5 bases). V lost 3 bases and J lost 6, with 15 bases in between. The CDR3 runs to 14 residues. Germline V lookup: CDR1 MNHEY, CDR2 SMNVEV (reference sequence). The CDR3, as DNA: TGTGCCAGCAGTTTCTCGAAGGCCAGGGCCGAGCAGTACTTC. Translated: CASSFSKARAEQYF.

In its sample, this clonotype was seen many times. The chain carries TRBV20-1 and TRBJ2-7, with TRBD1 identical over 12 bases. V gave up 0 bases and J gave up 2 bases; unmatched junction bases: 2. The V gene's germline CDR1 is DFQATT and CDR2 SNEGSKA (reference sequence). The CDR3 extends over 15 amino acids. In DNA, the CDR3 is TGCAGTGCTAGAGATCGGGACAGGGGGCCCTACGAGCAGTACTTC. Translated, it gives CSARDRDRGPYEQYF.

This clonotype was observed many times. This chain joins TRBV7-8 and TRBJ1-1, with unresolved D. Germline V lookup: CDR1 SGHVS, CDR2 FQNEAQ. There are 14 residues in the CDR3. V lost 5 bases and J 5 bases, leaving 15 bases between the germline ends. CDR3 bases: TGTGCCAGCAGCAACCGGGGAGGTGGGACTGAAGCTTTCTTT. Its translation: CASSNRGGGTEAFF.

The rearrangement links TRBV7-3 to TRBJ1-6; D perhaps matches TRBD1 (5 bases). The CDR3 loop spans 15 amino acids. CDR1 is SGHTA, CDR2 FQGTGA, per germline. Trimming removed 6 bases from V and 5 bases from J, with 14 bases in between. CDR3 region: CASRGGTPNNSPLHF. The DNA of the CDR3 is TGTGCCAGCAGGGGCGGGACGCCCAATAATTCACCCCTCCACTTT.

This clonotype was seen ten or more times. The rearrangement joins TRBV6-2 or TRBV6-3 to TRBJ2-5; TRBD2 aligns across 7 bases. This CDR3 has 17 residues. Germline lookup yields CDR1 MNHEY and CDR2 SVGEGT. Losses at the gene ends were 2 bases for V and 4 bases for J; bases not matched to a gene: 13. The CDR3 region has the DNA TGTGCCAGCAGTTACAGGATAGCGGGCTACCTGGGAGAGACCCAGTACTTC. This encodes CASSYRIAGYLGETQYF.

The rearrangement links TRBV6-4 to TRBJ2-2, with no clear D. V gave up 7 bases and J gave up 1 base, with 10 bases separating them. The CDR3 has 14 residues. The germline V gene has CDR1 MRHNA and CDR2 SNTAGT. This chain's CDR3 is CASTPLGNTGELFF. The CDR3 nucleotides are TGTGCCAGCACTCCGCTAGGGAACACCGGGGAGCTGTTTTTT.

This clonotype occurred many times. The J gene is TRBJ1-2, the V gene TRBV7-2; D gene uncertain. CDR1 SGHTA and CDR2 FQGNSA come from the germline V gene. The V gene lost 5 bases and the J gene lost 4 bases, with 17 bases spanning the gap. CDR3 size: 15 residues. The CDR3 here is CASSPSLGIGYGYTF. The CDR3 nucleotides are TGTGCCAGCAGCCCGAGTCTGGGGATCGGCTATGGCTACACCTTC.

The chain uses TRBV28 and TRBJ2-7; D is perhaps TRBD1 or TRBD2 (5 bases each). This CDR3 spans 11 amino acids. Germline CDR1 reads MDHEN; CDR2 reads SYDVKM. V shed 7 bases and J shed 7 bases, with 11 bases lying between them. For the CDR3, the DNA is TGTGCCAGCATGGGGGAGTGGGAGCAGTACTTC. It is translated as CASMGEWEQYF.

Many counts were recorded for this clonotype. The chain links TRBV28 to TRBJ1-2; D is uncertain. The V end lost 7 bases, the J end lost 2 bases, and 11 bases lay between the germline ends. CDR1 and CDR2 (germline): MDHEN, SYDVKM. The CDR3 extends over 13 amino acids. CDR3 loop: CASTRLQNYGYTF. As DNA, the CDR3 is TGTGCCAGCACCCGATTACAGAACTATGGCTACACCTTC.

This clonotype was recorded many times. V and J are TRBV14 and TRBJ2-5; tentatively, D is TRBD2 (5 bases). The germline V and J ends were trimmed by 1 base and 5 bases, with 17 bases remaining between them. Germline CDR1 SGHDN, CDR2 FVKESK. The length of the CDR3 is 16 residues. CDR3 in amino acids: CASSQVTYGNRETQYF. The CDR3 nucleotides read TGTGCCAGCAGCCAAGTGACTTACGGGAACCGGGAGACCCAGTACTTC.

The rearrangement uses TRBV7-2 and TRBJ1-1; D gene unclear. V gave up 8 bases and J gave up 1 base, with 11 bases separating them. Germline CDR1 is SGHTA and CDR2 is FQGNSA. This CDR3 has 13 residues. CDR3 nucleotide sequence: TGTGCCAGCGCGGAGAAGCGGAACACTGAAGCTTTCTTT. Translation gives CASAEKRNTEAFF.

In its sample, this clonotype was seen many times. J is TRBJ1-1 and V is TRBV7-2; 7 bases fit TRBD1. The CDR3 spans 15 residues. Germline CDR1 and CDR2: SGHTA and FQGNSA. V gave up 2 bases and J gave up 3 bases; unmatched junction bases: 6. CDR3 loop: CASSLLDRMYTEAFF. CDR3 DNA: TGTGCCAGCAGCTTATTGGACAGGATGTACACTGAAGCTTTCTTT.

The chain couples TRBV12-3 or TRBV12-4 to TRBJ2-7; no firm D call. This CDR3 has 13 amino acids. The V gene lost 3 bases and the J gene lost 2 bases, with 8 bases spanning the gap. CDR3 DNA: TGTGCCAGCAGTTTGACGAATCCCTACGAGCAGTACTTC. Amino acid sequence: CASSLTNPYEQYF.

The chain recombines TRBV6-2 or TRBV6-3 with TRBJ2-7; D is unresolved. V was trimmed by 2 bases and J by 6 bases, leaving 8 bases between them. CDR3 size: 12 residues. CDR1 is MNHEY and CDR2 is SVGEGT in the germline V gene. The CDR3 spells CASSYPETEQYF. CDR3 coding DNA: TGTGCCAGCAGTTACCCCGAAACCGAGCAGTACTTC.

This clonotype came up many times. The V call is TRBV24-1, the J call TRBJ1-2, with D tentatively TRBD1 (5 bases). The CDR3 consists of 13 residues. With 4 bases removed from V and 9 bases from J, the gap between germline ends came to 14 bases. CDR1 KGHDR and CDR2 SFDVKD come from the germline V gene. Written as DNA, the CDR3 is TGTGCCACCAGTGAGGCAGGGTGGGTTCGCTACACCTTC. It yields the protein CATSEAGWVRYTF.